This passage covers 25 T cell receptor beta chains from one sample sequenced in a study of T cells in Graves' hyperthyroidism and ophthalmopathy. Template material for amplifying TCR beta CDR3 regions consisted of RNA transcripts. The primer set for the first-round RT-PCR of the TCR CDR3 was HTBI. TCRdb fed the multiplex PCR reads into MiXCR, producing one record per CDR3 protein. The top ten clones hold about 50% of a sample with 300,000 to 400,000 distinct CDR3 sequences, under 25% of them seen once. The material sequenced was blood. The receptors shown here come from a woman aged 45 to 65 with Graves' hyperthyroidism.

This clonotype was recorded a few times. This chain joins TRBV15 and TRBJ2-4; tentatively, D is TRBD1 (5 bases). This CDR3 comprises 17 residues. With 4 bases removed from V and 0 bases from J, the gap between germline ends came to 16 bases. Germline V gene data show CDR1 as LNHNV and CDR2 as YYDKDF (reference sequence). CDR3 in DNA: TGTGCCACCAGCATTCCTTGGACACAGCAAGCCAAAAACATTCAGTACTTC. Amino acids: CATSIPWTQQAKNIQYF.

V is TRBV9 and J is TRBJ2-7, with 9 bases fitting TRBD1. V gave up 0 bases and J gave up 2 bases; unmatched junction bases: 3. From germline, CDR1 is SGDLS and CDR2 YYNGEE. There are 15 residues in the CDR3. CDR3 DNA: TGTGCCAGCAGCGTAGGACAGGGGGGTACCTACGAGCAGTACTTC. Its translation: CASSVGQGGTYEQYF.

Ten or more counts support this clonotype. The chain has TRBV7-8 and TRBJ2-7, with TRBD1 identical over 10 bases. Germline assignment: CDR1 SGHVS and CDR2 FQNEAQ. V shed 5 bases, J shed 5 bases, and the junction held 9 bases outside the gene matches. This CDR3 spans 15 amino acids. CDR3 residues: CASSVQRTGGNEQYF. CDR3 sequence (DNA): TGTGCCAGCAGCGTACAGCGGACAGGGGGGAACGAGCAGTACTTC.

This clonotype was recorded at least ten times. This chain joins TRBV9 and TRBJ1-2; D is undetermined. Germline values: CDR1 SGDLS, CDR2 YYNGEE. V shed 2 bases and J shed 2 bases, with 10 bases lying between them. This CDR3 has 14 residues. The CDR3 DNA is TGTGCCAGCAGCGTCGAAACTGCAAACTATGGCTACACCTTC. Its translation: CASSVETANYGYTF.

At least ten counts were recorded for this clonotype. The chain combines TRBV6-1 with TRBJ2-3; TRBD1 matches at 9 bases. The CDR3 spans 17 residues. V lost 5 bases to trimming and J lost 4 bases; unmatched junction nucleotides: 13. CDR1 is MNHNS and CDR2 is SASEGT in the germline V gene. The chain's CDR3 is CASSYLVPGQGPDTQYF. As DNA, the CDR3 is TGTGCCAGCAGTTACCTTGTCCCGGGACAGGGACCAGATACGCAGTATTTT.

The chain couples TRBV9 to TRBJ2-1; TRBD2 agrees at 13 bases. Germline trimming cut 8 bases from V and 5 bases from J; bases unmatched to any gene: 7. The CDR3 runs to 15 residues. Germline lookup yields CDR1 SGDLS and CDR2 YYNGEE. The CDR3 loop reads CASTSGGAPHNEQFF. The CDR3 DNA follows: TGTGCCAGTACTAGCGGGGGGGCCCCCCACAATGAGCAGTTCTTC.

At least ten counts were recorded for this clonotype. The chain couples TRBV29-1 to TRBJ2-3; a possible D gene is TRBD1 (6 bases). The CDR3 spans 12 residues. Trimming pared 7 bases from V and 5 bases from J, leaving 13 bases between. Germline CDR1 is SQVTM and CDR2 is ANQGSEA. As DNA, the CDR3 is TGCAGCGAGAACAGGGTGGGAGATACGCAGTATTTT. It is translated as CSENRVGDTQYF.

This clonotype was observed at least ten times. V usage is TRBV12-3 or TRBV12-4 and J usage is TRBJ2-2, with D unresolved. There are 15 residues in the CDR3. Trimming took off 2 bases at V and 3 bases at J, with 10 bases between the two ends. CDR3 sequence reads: CASSLRNGDTGELFF. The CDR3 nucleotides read TGTGCCAGCAGTTTAAGGAACGGAGACACCGGGGAGCTGTTTTTT.

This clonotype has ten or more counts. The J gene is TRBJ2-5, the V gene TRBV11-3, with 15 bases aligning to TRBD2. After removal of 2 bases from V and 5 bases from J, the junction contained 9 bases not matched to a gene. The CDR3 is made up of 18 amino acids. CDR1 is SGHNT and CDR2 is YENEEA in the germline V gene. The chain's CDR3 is CASSLKGLAGGSRETQYF. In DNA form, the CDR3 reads TGTGCCAGCAGCTTAAAAGGACTAGCGGGAGGGTCCCGGGAGACCCAGTACTTC.

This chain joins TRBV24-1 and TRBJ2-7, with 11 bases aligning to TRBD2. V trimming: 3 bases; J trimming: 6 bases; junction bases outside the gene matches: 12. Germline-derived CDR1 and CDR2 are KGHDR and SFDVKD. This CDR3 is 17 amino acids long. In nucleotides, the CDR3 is TGTGCCACCAGTGATACTTTCTTTAGCGGGAGGGACCTCGAGCAGTACTTC. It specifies CATSDTFFSGRDLEQYF.

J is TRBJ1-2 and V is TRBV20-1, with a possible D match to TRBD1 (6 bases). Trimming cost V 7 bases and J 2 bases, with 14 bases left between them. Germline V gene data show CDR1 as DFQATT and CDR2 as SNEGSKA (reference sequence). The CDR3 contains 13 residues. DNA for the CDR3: TGCAGTGTTCCGGCGAGGGGGAACTATGGCTACACCTTC. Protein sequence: CSVPARGNYGYTF.

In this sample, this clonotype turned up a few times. The CDR3 DNA follows: TGTGCCATCAGCCAGGGTATGGGTGGCTACACCTTC. Encoded protein: CAISQGMGGYTF. This rearrangement joins TRBV10-3 to TRBJ1-2; tentative D call: TRBD1 (5 bases). Germline assignment: CDR1 ENHRY and CDR2 SYGVKD. CDR3 length equals 12 residues. V shed 6 bases and J shed 7 bases, with 12 bases lying between them.

CDR3 amino acids: CASSLAGGLGTEAFF. CDR3 DNA: TGTGCCAGCAGTTTAGCGGGGGGGTTGGGCACTGAAGCTTTCTTT. This chain joins TRBV12-3 or TRBV12-4 and TRBJ1-1; a weak D match, TRBD1 (5 bases). The length of the CDR3 is 15 residues. V lost 0 bases to trimming and J lost 4 bases, with 12 bases between them.

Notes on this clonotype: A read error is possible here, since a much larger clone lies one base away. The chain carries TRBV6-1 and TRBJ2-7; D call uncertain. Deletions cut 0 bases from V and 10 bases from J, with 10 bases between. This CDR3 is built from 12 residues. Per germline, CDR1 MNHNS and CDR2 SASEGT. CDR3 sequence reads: CASSEAGWEQYF. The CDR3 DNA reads TGTGCCAGCAGTGAAGCGGGCTGGGAACAGTACTTC.

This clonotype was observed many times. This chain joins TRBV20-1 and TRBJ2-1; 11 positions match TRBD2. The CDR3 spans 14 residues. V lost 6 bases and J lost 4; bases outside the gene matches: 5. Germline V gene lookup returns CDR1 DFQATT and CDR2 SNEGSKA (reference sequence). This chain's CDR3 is CSARTSGPYNEQFF. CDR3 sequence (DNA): TGCAGTGCGAGGACTAGCGGGCCGTACAATGAGCAGTTCTTC.

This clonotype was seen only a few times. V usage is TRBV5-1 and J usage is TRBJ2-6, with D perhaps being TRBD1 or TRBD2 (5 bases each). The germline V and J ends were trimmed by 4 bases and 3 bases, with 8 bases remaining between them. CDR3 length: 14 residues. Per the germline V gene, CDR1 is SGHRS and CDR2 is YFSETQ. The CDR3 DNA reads TGCGCCAGCAGCGAGGGGAGTGGGGCCAACGTCCTGACTTTC. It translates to CASSEGSGANVLTF. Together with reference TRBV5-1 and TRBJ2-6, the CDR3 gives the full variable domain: KAGVTQTPRYLIKTRGQQVTLSCSPISGHRSVSWYQQTPGQGLQFLFEYFSETQRNKGNFPGRFSGRQFSNSRSEMNVSTLELGDSALYLCASSEGSGANVLTFGAGSRLTVL.

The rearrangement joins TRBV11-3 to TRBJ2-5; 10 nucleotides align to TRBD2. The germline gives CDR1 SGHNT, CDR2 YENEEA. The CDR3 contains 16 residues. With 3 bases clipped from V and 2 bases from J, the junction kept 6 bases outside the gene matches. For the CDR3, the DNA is TGTGCCAGCAGCTTGAGTTCTAGCGGGGGTCAAGAGACCCAGTACTTC. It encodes CASSLSSSGGQETQYF.

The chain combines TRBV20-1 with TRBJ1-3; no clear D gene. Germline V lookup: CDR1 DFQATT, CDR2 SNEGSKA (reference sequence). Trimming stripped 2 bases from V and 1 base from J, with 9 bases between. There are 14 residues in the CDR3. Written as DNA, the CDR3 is TGCAGTGCTAGATCGGGGTGGTCTGGAAACACCATATATTTT. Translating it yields CSARSGWSGNTIYF.

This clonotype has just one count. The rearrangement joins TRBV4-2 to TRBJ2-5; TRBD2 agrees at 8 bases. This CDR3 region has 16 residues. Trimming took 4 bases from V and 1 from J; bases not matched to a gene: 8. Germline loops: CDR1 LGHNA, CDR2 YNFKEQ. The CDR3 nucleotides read TGTGCCAGCAGCCGCGTCTCGCGGGGGGCCCAAGAGACCCAGTACTTC. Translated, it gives CASSRVSRGAQETQYF.

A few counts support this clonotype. Here the CDR3 reads CASSLYRDGNTIYF. For the CDR3, the DNA is TGTGCCAGCAGCTTATACCGCGACGGAAACACCATATATTTT. The chain employs TRBV7-6 and TRBJ1-3; D is unclear. V was clipped by 2 bases and J by 4 bases, with 9 bases between them. There are 14 residues in the CDR3. Germline V gene sequence: CDR1 SGHVS, CDR2 FNYEAQ.

The CDR3 protein is CASSINTGELFF. The CDR3 DNA reads TGTGCCAGTAGTATTAACACCGGGGAGCTGTTTTTT. J is TRBJ2-2 and V is TRBV19; no clear D gene. V gave up 3 bases and J gave up 2 bases, with 1 base separating them. The germline CDR1 and CDR2 sequences are LNHDA and SQIVND (reference sequence). The CDR3 covers 12 residues.

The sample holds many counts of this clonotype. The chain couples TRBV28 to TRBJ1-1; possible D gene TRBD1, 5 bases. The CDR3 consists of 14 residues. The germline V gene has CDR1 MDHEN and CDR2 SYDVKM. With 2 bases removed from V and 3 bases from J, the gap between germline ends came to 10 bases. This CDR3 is CASSLRQLYTEAFF. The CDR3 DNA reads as TGTGCCAGCAGTTTAAGACAGTTGTACACTGAAGCTTTCTTT. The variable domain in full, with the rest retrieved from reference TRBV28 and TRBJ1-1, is DVKVTQSSRYLVKRTGEKVFLECVQDMDHENMFWYRQDPGLGLRLIYFSYDVKMKEKGDIPEGYSVSREKKERFSLILESASTNQTSMYLCASSLRQLYTEAFFGQGTRLTVV.

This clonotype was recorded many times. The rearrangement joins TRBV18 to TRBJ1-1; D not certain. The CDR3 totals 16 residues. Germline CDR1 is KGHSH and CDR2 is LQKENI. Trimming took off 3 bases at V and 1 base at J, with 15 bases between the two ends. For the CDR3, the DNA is TGTGCCAGCTCACCCACGAGCAAATCCTCGAACACTGAAGCTTTCTTT. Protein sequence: CASSPTSKSSNTEAFF.

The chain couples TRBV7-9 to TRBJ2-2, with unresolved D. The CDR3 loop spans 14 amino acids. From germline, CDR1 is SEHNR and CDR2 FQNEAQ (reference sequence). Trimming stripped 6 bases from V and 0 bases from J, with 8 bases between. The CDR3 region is CASSFNANTGELFF. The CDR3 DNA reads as TGTGCCAGCAGTTTTAACGCGAACACCGGGGAGCTGTTTTTT.

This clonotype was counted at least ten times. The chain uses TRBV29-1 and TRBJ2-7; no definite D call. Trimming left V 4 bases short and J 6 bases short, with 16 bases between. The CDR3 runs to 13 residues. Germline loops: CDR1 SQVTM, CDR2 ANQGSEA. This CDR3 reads CSVVDFRAGEQYF. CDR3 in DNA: TGCAGCGTTGTCGATTTTAGGGCCGGCGAGCAGTACTTC.